This T cell receptor beta chain was sequenced in a study of regulatory T cells in long-lasting Graves disease. Study observations and caveats: Limited sample numbers may have lowered accuracy. Among samples with persistent disease, TRBV28, TRBJ1-2 and TRBJ2-5 were favored. Newly diagnosed patients had higher TCR diversity than persistent Graves' patients did.

Noted time point: newly diagnosed GD, antithyroid drugs for less than 3 months. The TCR library used RNA extracted from PBMCs. It was American Thyroid Association guidelines that determined Graves' disease diagnosis. This CDR3 region has 14 residues. V was clipped by 6 bases and J by 8 bases; unmatched bases: 7. The germline CDR1 and CDR2 sequences are MNHEY and SVGEGT. Comments on this clonotype: Its cognate antigen is unknown.

Building the TCR beta libraries relied on iRepertoire HTBI primers, and CDR3 regions underwent Arm-PCR. Using its own MiXCR run on the multiplex PCR reads, TCRdb lists one record per CDR3 protein. The data contain about 620,000 distinct CDR3 sequences, under 20% of them seen just once; the ten biggest clones take up around 19%. Another study also made use of these data, one on T cells in Graves' hyperthyroidism and ophthalmopathy.

Sequenced material: peripheral blood mononuclear cells (PBMCs), taken at new diagnosis, from a patient treated with antithyroid drugs. The TCR sequence derives from a young woman with Graves disease. The chain joins TRBV6-2 or TRBV6-3 to TRBJ2-4, with 10 bases fitting TRBD1. CDR3 coding DNA: TGTGCCAGCAGCCCGGGGACAGGGGCGGACATTCAGTACTTC. Residues: CASSPGTGADIQYF.